Listed below are T cell receptor beta chains from one sample, sequenced in a study of cytomegalovirus exposure and HLA in healthy donors. Clones were sequenced by immunoSEQ multiplex PCR, and TCRdb holds only the in-frame ones, with some missing. The data contain some 120,000 clones, approximately 74% of them seen just once; the ten biggest clones take up 6.6%. Sequenced material: PBMCs. Source of these receptors: a man aged 35 to 55 in good health and CMV-seropositive. Each CDR3 is given with its conserved first and last residue. Each record gives: CDR3 DNA, CDR3 protein, V gene, clone size, J gene, D gene. The D gene is left open where the match is weak. Not every row has a clone size; where given, it reads once, few, many or a size class.

TGTGCCAGCGATGGGGGACAAGCACCCTACGAGCAGTACTTC CASDGGQAPYEQYF TRBV2 NA TRBJ2-7 NA
TGTGCCACCATACGGGGGGAGGAAAAACTGTTTTTT CATIRGEEKLFF TRBV2 NA TRBJ1-4 NA
TGTGCCAGTAGACCGGGACAGGGCACAGATACGCAGTATTTT CASRPGQGTDTQYF TRBV19 NA TRBJ2-3 TRBD1
TGTGCCACTAGGGGCGGGGGGCTACGATATAATTCACCCCTCCACTTT CATRGGGLRYNSPLHF TRBV2 NA TRBJ1-6 NA
TGTGCCACCAGACTGGACAGGGGGTACTCCTACGAGCAGTACTTC CATRLDRGYSYEQYF TRBV15 NA TRBJ2-7 TRBD1
TGTGCCAGCAGCTTTTTCGGACACAATTCACCCCTCCACTTT CASSFFGHNSPLHF TRBV13 few TRBJ1-6 NA
TGTGCCGTGCGGGAACGGTACGAGCAGTACTTC CAVRERYEQYF TRBV6-6 NA TRBJ2-7 NA
TGTGCCACCGCAAGGGGACAGGGGGCAGGGGAGCCCCAGCATTTT CATARGQGAGEPQHF TRBV19 NA TRBJ1-5 TRBD1
TGTGCCAGCAGCTCCCGACAGGGGCTTGACACCGGGGAGCTGTTTTTT CASSSRQGLDTGELFF TRBV9 NA TRBJ2-2 TRBD1
TGTGCCAGCAGCCCCGATAGTAACTATGGCTACACCTTC CASSPDSNYGYTF TRBV11-2 NA TRBJ1-2 NA
TGTGCCAGCAGTTCACACGGGACTAGTCAATACGAGCAGTACTTC CASSSHGTSQYEQYF TRBV6-5 NA TRBJ2-7 TRBD2
TGTGCCAGCAGTCTACTCGTGACAGGGGTCTACGAGCAGTACTTC CASSLLVTGVYEQYF TRBV13 NA TRBJ2-7 TRBD1
TGTGCCAGCAGCCCTCCCGGGACAGGGGAGTCTCGGGCCGGCTATGGCTACACCTTC CASSPPGTGESRAGYGYTF TRBV5-6 NA TRBJ1-2 TRBD1
TGTGCCAGCAGCTTAGGGGCAGAGTACGAGCAGTACTTC CASSLGAEYEQYF TRBV7-9 NA TRBJ2-7 NA
TGCGCCAGCAGCTTGGGACATCAGAGCTCCTACGAGCAGTACTTC CASSLGHQSSYEQYF TRBV5-1 NA TRBJ2-7 NA
TGTGCCTGGAGTAGAACACCTCTAGCCAAAAACATTCAGTACTTC CAWSRTPLAKNIQYF TRBV30 NA TRBJ2-4 NA
TGTGCCAGCAGCTCCACTAGCGGGAGCCCAGATACGCAGTATTTT CASSSTSGSPDTQYF TRBV13 NA TRBJ2-3 TRBD2
TGTGCCAGCAGTTCACCGGGACTAGCGGGATCTAGCTACGAGCAGTACTTC CASSSPGLAGSSYEQYF TRBV28 NA TRBJ2-7 TRBD2
TGTGCCAGCAGTTACGGGGGAGGAACCTACGAGCAGTACTTC CASSYGGGTYEQYF TRBV6-6 NA TRBJ2-7 NA
TGCGCCAGCAGTGAGGGCCACACAGATACGCAGTATTTT CASSEGHTDTQYF TRBV10-2 NA TRBJ2-3 NA
TGTGCCACCAGCAAGGGACTAGCGGGGGGGCTCGCCGGGGAGCTGTTTTTT CATSKGLAGGLAGELFF TRBV15 NA TRBJ2-2 TRBD2
TGTGCCAGCAGTTACGAGGCTGGCTATGGCTACACCTTC CASSYEAGYGYTF TRBV6-6 NA TRBJ1-2 NA
TGTGCCAGCAGCTATAATCCAGGCTACGAGCAGTACTTC CASSYNPGYEQYF TRBV11-2 NA TRBJ2-7 NA
TGTGCCAGCAGCCTCCCCGTCTTTCGCTCTGGGGCCAACGTCCTGACTTTC CASSLPVFRSGANVLTF TRBV7-2 NA TRBJ2-6 NA
TGTGCCAGTAGTATCCGGGAGGGGGGCAATCAGCCCCAGCATTTT CASSIREGGNQPQHF TRBV19 NA TRBJ1-5 NA
TGTGCCACCGGAAACAGCTTACTAGGGGACTCCAAAAACATTCAGTACTTC CATGNSLLGDSKNIQYF TRBV7-9 few TRBJ2-4 NA
TGTGCCAGCAGCTTAGCGGGGGGGCGGGAGACCCAGTACTTC CASSLAGGRETQYF TRBV7-8 few TRBJ2-5 NA
TGTGCCAGCAGCTTAACAGGGGGCATCAGGTACAATGAGCAGTTCTTC CASSLTGGIRYNEQFF TRBV13 NA TRBJ2-1 TRBD1
TGCGCCAGCAGCCTCCCCTCAGGGGATGGCACCGGGGAGCTGTTTTTT CASSLPSGDGTGELFF TRBV5-1 NA TRBJ2-2 NA
TGTGCCAGCTCACCACCCGGGAGTGGGACCGGTGAGCAGTTCTTC CASSPPGSGTGEQFF TRBV18 NA TRBJ2-1 NA
TGTGCCAGCAGCTTAGATATGAACACTGAAGCTTTCTTT CASSLDMNTEAFF TRBV7-8 NA TRBJ1-1 NA
TGTGCCAGTGAGACAGCAGCCTACAATGAGCAGTTCTTC CASETAAYNEQFF TRBV6-1 NA TRBJ2-1 NA
TGCGCCAGCAGCTTGGACAGGGGGCAAGGCGAGCAGTACTTC CASSLDRGQGEQYF TRBV5-1 once TRBJ2-7 TRBD1
TGTGCCAGCAGCTTATTTCCGGGCTCTGGGGCCAACGTCCTGACTTTC CASSLFPGSGANVLTF TRBV7-9 NA TRBJ2-6 NA
TGTGCCAGCAGCTTGGCGGGACAAATGGACACTGAAGCTTTCTTT CASSLAGQMDTEAFF TRBV5-4 NA TRBJ1-1 NA
TGTGCCAGCAGTGAGCCGGGGGGAGTAGGAGGCTACACCTTC CASSEPGGVGGYTF TRBV2 NA TRBJ1-2 NA
TGTGCCAGCAGTTTTCCGGGAGCCGCGGAGAATGAGCAGTTCTTC CASSFPGAAENEQFF TRBV28 NA TRBJ2-1 NA
TGCGCCAGCAGCTCGACTAGCGGCCAAAACATTCAGTACTTC CASSSTSGQNIQYF TRBV5-1 NA TRBJ2-4 TRBD2
TGTGCCAGCAGCCAAGTCCGGGACCAACTAGGGGGTACGCAGTATTTT CASSQVRDQLGGTQYF TRBV4-2 NA TRBJ2-3 NA
TGCGCCAGCAGCTTGGCCATCGGGTTCGAGCAGTACTTC CASSLAIGFEQYF TRBV5-1 NA TRBJ2-7 NA
TGCGCCAGCAGCTCTGAACAGGGGGGCTATGGCTACACCTTC CASSSEQGGYGYTF TRBV5-1 NA TRBJ1-2 TRBD1
TGTGCCAGCAGTACTAGCGGGGGCGAGCAGTACTTC CASSTSGGEQYF TRBV6-6 NA TRBJ2-7 TRBD2
TGTGCCAGCAGTACCCCCGCTGGGACAGGAGAGAACACCTTC CASSTPAGTGENTF TRBV28 once TRBJ1-2 TRBD1
TGTGCCACCAGCAGAGAGGTCGGTACTATTAGCAATCAGCCCCAGCATTTT CATSREVGTISNQPQHF TRBV15 NA TRBJ1-5 NA
TGTGCCAGCTCACCACAGGGGACAGGGGCAGTCAATCAGCCCCAGCATTTT CASSPQGTGAVNQPQHF TRBV18 NA TRBJ1-5 TRBD1